This record concerns one TCR beta chain sequence. This entry is derived from a study of technical replicates of blood from four donors. V lost 3 bases to trimming and J lost 4 bases; unmatched junction nucleotides: 0. The CDR3 is 14 residues long. CDR1 and CDR2 (germline): SNHLY, FYNNEI. Profiled with immunoSEQ multiplex PCR; TCRdb holds only in-frame clones, not every one. Here the sample spans 85,000 to 100,000 clones, 95% being singletons. The chain links TRBV2 to TRBJ2-5, with TRBD2 matching 12 bases. The sequencing sample was made of T cells isolated from PBMCs. The receptor was derived from a human donor in good health. DNA for the CDR3: TGTGCCAGCAGTGAGGGACTAGCGGGAGAGACCCAGTACTTC. Its protein is CASSEGLAGETQYF.